The 18 T cell receptor beta chains presented below share a single source sample, sequenced in a study of blood T cell repertoires in COVID-19. Using immunoSEQ multiplex PCR, the repertoire was profiled, and TCRdb retains in-frame clones only, with some absent. The repertoire holds more than 90,000 clones, roughly 85% seen once, with roughly 37% in the top ten. The sample comprised peripheral blood. The receptors were sampled from a man aged 80 or over with acute or convalescent COVID-19.

The V gene is TRBV3-1 (or the pseudogene TRBV3-2), the J gene TRBJ2-3; tentative D call: TRBD2 (7 bases). In germline, CDR1 is LGHDT, CDR2 YNNKEL (reference sequence). Trimming cost V 6 bases and J 5 bases, with 18 bases left between them. This CDR3 contains 15 residues. The CDR3 here is CASRHSGGAGDTQYF. CDR3 nucleotide sequence: TGTGCCAGCAGACACTCGGGGGGCGCCGGAGATACGCAGTATTTT.

The rearrangement links TRBV5-6 to TRBJ2-7, with 10 bases that match TRBD1. This CDR3 is 19 amino acids long. V gave up 3 bases and J gave up 1 base; unmatched junction bases: 16. Per the germline V gene, CDR1 is SGHDT and CDR2 is YYEEEE. The CDR3 loop is CASSSTGGAGSAQSYEQYF. Written as DNA, the CDR3 is TGTGCCAGCAGCTCGACAGGGGGCGCGGGTAGCGCGCAATCCTACGAGCAGTACTTC.

The J gene is TRBJ1-2, the V gene TRBV11-2, with unresolved D. CDR1 is SGHAT and CDR2 is FQNNGV in the germline V gene. The CDR3 is 13 amino acids. The V end was cut by 7 bases, the J end by 4 bases, with 13 bases between. CDR3 sequence reads: CASTWAASYGYTF. DNA of the CDR3: TGTGCCAGCACCTGGGCCGCGTCCTATGGCTACACCTTC.

The chain uses TRBV7-3 and TRBJ2-7; 10 nucleotides line up with TRBD2. The CDR3 covers 13 residues. Germline trimming cut 5 bases from V and 5 bases from J; bases unmatched to any gene: 3. Germline V CDR1 and CDR2: SGHTA, FQGTGA. CDR3 DNA sequence: TGTGCCAGCAGCGTTACTAGCGGGAACGAGCAGTACTTC. This gives the protein CASSVTSGNEQYF.

The genes are TRBV19 and TRBJ2-7; TRBD1 aligns across 8 bases. V lost 9 bases to trimming and J lost 0 bases; unmatched junction nucleotides: 1. Germline V gives CDR1 LNHDA, CDR2 SQIVND (reference sequence). The CDR3 totals 12 residues. CDR3 loop: CARDRGSYEQYF. CDR3 nucleotide sequence: TGTGCCAGAGACAGGGGCTCCTACGAGCAGTACTTC.

The J gene is TRBJ2-7, the V gene TRBV10-1; 7 nucleotides match TRBD1. CDR1 and CDR2 from the germline V gene are WNHNN and SYGVQD (reference sequence). With V trimmed by 0 bases and J by 1 base, 3 bases remained unmatched. This CDR3 contains 15 residues. The CDR3 DNA is TGCGCCAGCAGTGAGTCGAGGGGGCGGTCCTACGAGCAGTACTTC. It is translated as CASSESRGRSYEQYF.

CDR3 nucleotide sequence: TGTGCCAGCTCAGGGACAGGGGCGAACACCGGGGAGCTGTTTTTT. Translating it yields CASSGTGANTGELFF. This chain links TRBV18 with TRBJ2-2; 10 nucleotides line up with TRBD1. CDR3 length equals 15 residues. The germline V gene has CDR1 KGHSH and CDR2 LQKENI. Trimming at V came to 5 bases and at J to 0 bases, leaving 0 bases not matched to a gene.

The J gene is TRBJ1-6, the V gene TRBV12-3 or TRBV12-4, with a tentative D call TRBD1 (6 bases). V lost 4 bases and J lost 9, with 10 bases in between. The CDR3 has 13 amino acids. The CDR3 here is CASSWTEGSPLHF. The CDR3 DNA reads TGTGCCAGCAGTTGGACAGAAGGTTCACCCCTCCACTTT.

V is TRBV9 and J is TRBJ1-2, with 8 bases that match TRBD1. V gave up 3 bases and J gave up 4 bases; unmatched junction bases: 8. The length of the CDR3 is 15 residues. Germline-derived CDR1 and CDR2 are SGDLS and YYNGEE. In DNA form, the CDR3 reads TGTGCCAGCAGCGCAGGGACAGGTTCTCTCTATGGCTACACCTTC. Translation: CASSAGTGSLYGYTF.

This chain joins TRBV7-9 and TRBJ2-6; 7 positions match TRBD1. Trimming took 2 bases from V and 4 from J; bases not matched to a gene: 8. Per the germline V gene, CDR1 is SEHNR and CDR2 is FQNEAQ (reference sequence). The CDR3 runs to 17 residues. CDR3 sequence reads: CASSLSTGVFGANVLTF. The CDR3 nucleotides are TGTGCCAGCAGCTTAAGTACAGGGGTGTTCGGGGCCAACGTCCTGACTTTC.

This clone appeared a few times. V gene TRBV3-1 (or the pseudogene TRBV3-2) combines with J gene TRBJ2-3; tentatively, D is TRBD2 (6 bases). With 1 base removed from V and 0 bases from J, the gap between germline ends came to 8 bases. CDR3 length: 15 residues. In germline, CDR1 is LGHDT, CDR2 YNNKEL (reference sequence). This CDR3 is CASSQGGTSTDTQYF. DNA of the CDR3: TGTGCCAGCAGCCAAGGAGGGACTAGCACAGATACGCAGTATTTT.

V and J are TRBV18 and TRBJ2-7; the D gene is possibly TRBD2 (6 bases). CDR3 length: 16 amino acids. V dropped 0 bases and J dropped 0 bases, with 12 bases sitting between them. The germline V gene encodes CDR1 KGHSH and CDR2 LQKENI. The CDR3 is CASSPPKRVLSYEQYF. The CDR3 nucleotides read TGTGCCAGCTCACCACCGAAGCGGGTACTCTCCTACGAGCAGTACTTC. The full variable domain, with the rest looked up from reference TRBV18 and TRBJ2-7, is NAGVMQNPRHLVRRRGQEARLRCSPMKGHSHVYWYRQLPEEGLKFMVYLQKENIIDESGMPKERFSAEFPKEGPSILRIQQVVRGDSAAYFCASSPPKRVLSYEQYFGPGTRLTVT.

The V call is TRBV24-1, the J call TRBJ1-1, with 9 bases lining up with TRBD1. This CDR3 is 13 amino acids long. Germline CDR1 reads KGHDR; CDR2 reads SFDVKD. V dropped 9 bases and J dropped 7; count of bases not matched to a gene: 8. The CDR3 sequence: CATARTGAVEAFF. The CDR3 DNA is TGTGCCACCGCCCGGACAGGGGCCGTTGAAGCTTTCTTT.

V and J are TRBV21-1 and TRBJ2-6; TRBD1, as called in the table, went unchecked against the DNA. TRBV21-1 is a listed pseudogene. The CDR3 extends over 19 amino acids. As DNA, the CDR3 is TGTGCCAGCAGCGCGCTCCCTACAGGGGCCAGCTCTGGGGCCAACGTCCTGACTTTC. Amino acid sequence: CASSALPTGASSGANVLTF.

The genes are TRBV7-3 and TRBJ2-1; perhaps TRBD2 as D (5 bases). Germline V gene lookup returns CDR1 SGHTA and CDR2 FQGTGA. The CDR3 spans 14 residues. V was trimmed by 5 bases and J by 8 bases, leaving 16 bases between them. The CDR3 loop reads CASSLGLGVDEQFF. The CDR3 DNA reads as TGTGCCAGCAGCCTTGGACTGGGCGTTGATGAGCAGTTCTTC. Using reference TRBV7-3 and TRBJ2-1 for the parts outside the CDR3, the full variable domain is GAGVSQTPSNKVTEKGKYVELRCDPISGHTALYWYRQSLGQGPEFLIYFQGTGAADDSGLPNDRFFAVRPEGSVSTLKIQRTERGDSAVYLCASSLGLGVDEQFFGPGTRLTVL.

The chain is built from TRBV6-2 or TRBV6-3 and TRBJ1-2; 8 bases fit TRBD1. The CDR3 is made up of 13 amino acids. Germline V gene sequence: CDR1 MNHEY, CDR2 SVGEGT. Germline trimming cut 5 bases from V and 6 bases from J; bases unmatched to any gene: 5. The CDR3 protein is CASSPDRVNGYTF. The DNA of the CDR3 is TGTGCCAGCAGTCCGGACAGGGTCAATGGCTACACCTTC.

The chain couples TRBV4-1 to TRBJ2-1; 7 positions agree with TRBD1. Trimming at V came to 5 bases and at J to 5 bases, leaving 6 bases not matched to a gene. The CDR3 spans 14 residues. Germline V gene data show CDR1 as MGHRA and CDR2 as YSYEKL. The CDR3 sequence is CASSNRQGNNEQFF. Written as DNA, the CDR3 is TGCGCCAGCAGCAACCGACAGGGAAACAATGAGCAGTTCTTC.

The chain is built from TRBV5-5 and TRBJ1-5; no clear D. This CDR3 region has 14 residues. In germline, CDR1 is SGHKS, CDR2 YYEKEE (reference sequence). The V end lost 1 base, the J end lost 3 bases, and 8 bases lay between the germline ends. In DNA, the CDR3 is TGTGCCAGCAGCTTGATCTCAGTCAATCAGCCCCAGCATTTT. As protein: CASSLISVNQPQHF.